The clone carrying this T cell receptor (beta chain) was counted at least ten times. Its target is unknown. The ends were cut back, 1 base at V and 7 bases at J, with 13 bases in the middle. The CDR3 is 14 amino acids. Germline CDR1 is MRHNA and CDR2 is SNTAGT. 5'RACE primed from the constant segment yielded TCR alpha and TCR beta cDNA libraries bearing sample barcodes and UMIs. TCRdb re-called the 5' RACE reads through MiXCR, storing one row per CDR3 protein. The top ten hold approximately 12% of the sample, which has under 650,000 distinct CDR3 sequences, more than 15% seen once. The data were taken from a study of T-cell memory formation after mild COVID-19. Study at large: Largely donor-specific sequence clusters came from two donors.

Study outcomes and limitations: A balance of CD4 and CD8 characterized clones contracting day 15 to 85, whereas later expanders leaned CD4+. The study detected some responding clones in pre-infection memory, suggesting cross-reactive memory joined.

Sequencing was performed on PBMCs or a T cell subset sorted from them (not recorded which). The rearrangement joins TRBV6-4 to TRBJ1-2, with D maybe TRBD1 (5 bases). This TCR was sampled from an adult woman who had mild COVID-19 (a few samples of this study predate the infection). Cell type and time point are not known. CDR3 sequence reads: CASSDYKGSGGYTF. Here the CDR3 DNA reads TGTGCCAGCAGTGACTACAAGGGGTCAGGTGGCTACACCTTC.